Presented here are 5 T cell receptor beta chains from one specimen sequenced in a study of cytomegalovirus exposure and HLA in healthy donors. PCR primers comprised 60 Vbeta and 13 Jbeta primers. Only in-frame clones appear in the TCRdb table, and some are missing; sequencing was by immunoSEQ multiplex PCR. The sample has 100,000 or so clones, around 82% seen once. Sequences were obtained from PBMCs. The receptors were sampled from a man younger than 40 in good health and CMV-seropositive.

This chain joins TRBV4-3 and TRBJ1-4, with D possibly being TRBD1 (5 bases). Germline CDR1 is LGHNA and CDR2 is YSLEER. V was shortened by 3 bases and J by 3 bases, with 8 bases between the two germline ends. This CDR3 has 14 amino acids. The CDR3 is CASSHGGPNEKLFF. CDR3 bases: TGCGCCAGCAGCCACGGGGGACCTAATGAAAAACTGTTTTTT.

This clone occurred once. This chain links TRBV28 with TRBJ2-3; D possibly corresponds to TRBD1 (6 bases). This CDR3 is built from 12 residues. Germline values: CDR1 MDHEN, CDR2 SYDVKM. CDR3 in DNA: TGTGCGGTAGGGGGTAACACAGATACGCAGTATTTT. Encoded protein: CAVGGNTDTQYF.

This clone was seen a handful of times. V usage is TRBV6-1 and J usage is TRBJ2-5, with a possible D match to TRBD1 (6 bases). The V and J ends lost 3 bases and 0 bases respectively, with 20 bases between them. The germline CDR1 and CDR2 sequences are MNHNS and SASEGT. The length of the CDR3 is 18 residues. CDR3 bases: TGTGCCAGCAGTGACGCCCCGGGACAACCACTTTACCAAGAGACCCAGTACTTC. Residues: CASSDAPGQPLYQETQYF.

V gene TRBV10-3 combines with J gene TRBJ2-7; 12 nucleotides match TRBD1. Looked up from germline, CDR1 is ENHRY and CDR2 is SYGVKD. J lost 5 bases, V lost 2 bases, and 1 base had no gene match. The length of the CDR3 is 14 residues. In DNA form, the CDR3 reads TGTGCCATCAGTGAGGGGACAGGGGGCAACGAGCAGTACTTC. It is translated as CAISEGTGGNEQYF.

The chain recombines TRBV4-1 with TRBJ1-5; D remains ambiguous. V dropped 3 bases and J dropped 2 bases, with 8 bases sitting between them. The CDR3 covers 14 residues. Germline V gene sequence: CDR1 MGHRA, CDR2 YSYEKL. In DNA form, the CDR3 reads TGCGCCAGCAGCCACGGCGAGGGCAATCAGCCCCAGCATTTT. Translation gives CASSHGEGNQPQHF.